This record looks at one T cell receptor delta chain sequence and its context. Given a far larger clone just one base away, this is likely a sequencing read error. This sample is part of a study of gamma-delta T cells after stem cell transplantation. TCRdb re-called the RT-PCR reads with CATT. This sample carries 2,000 to 3,000 delta-chain clones, around 47% of them seen once, and the ten largest clones take just over 20%. The CDR3 is made up of 17 amino acids. Per germline, CDR1 GEAIGNYY and CDR2 EKD. The sequence was collected from a human donor. It is not recorded whose cells these are; they may come from a transplant donor. Sample: gamma-delta T cells. The chain uses TRDV2 and TRDJ1, with 10 bases lining up with TRDD3. The CDR3 nucleotides read TGTGCCTGTGACAAACTGGGGGATTTGGGTCTCACCAATAAACTCATCTTT. This translates into CACDKLGDLGLTNKLIF.